This T cell receptor beta chain was recorded in a study of T-cell reconstitution after alpha-beta-depleted transplantation in children. Whole-study results and caveats: Surviving recipient T cells and intrathymic progenitors accounted for some patients' high TCRbeta diversity at day 60. Several hundred expanded graft clones reportedly supplied alpha-beta T cells about two months after transplant. The main origin of T-cell counts and diversity one year after transplant was newly produced T cells.

Germline-derived CDR1 and CDR2 are SGHVS and FQNEAQ. The CDR3 spans 14 residues. Trimming took 4 bases from V and 3 from J; bases not matched to a gene: 6. Unique molecular identifiers were incorporated during preparation of the TCRbeta library. TCRdb used MiXCR to reprocess the PCR reads, holding one entry per CDR3 protein. The sample has about 300,000 distinct CDR3 sequences, about 7.3% seen once; the top ten hold approximately 9.1%. This clonotype was seen a few times. Its antigen is as yet unknown. This sample comprised peripheral blood, obtained 360 days after TCRalphabeta/CD19-depleted stem cell transplant. The V gene is TRBV7-8, the J gene TRBJ2-7; 7 bases are a match to TRBD2. This receptor was obtained from a female patient aged 2-10 years who had a stem cell transplant for Fanconi anemia, so the T cells may come from the graft donor. CDR3 in amino acids: CASSSPGTIYEQYF. The CDR3 nucleotides read TGTGCCAGCAGCTCACCCGGGACTATCTACGAGCAGTACTTC.